One and the same sample provided the 2 T cell receptor beta chains below, sequenced in a study of PD-1 blockade in classical Hodgkin lymphoma. TCRdb's table, derived via immunoSEQ multiplex PCR, lists solely in-frame clones and lacks some. The sample lists around 12,000 clones, around four fifths occurring once. Time point given: cycle 4 day 1 (C4D1), after 5 to 7 weeks of nivolumab. Each patient relapsed following autologous stem cell transplantation, and prior brentuximab vedotin exposure differed. Investigators isolated CD4+ T cells from thawed PBMCs through magnetic negative selection. The specimen comprised CD4+ T cells from blood, sampled before the fourth cycle of nivolumab. The receptors originated from a human donor with classical Hodgkin lymphoma.

V gene TRBV7-9 combines with J gene TRBJ1-1; D gene unclear. The CDR3 runs to 13 residues. CDR1 is SEHNR and CDR2 is FQNEAQ in the germline V gene (reference sequence). Trimming took off 5 bases at V and 1 base at J, with 8 bases between the two ends. CDR3 in amino acids: CASSPGRNTEAFF. The CDR3 DNA sequence: TGTGCCAGCAGCCCCGGGAGGAACACTGAAGCTTTCTTT.

This clone came up once. This chain links TRBV18 with TRBJ2-5, with 11 bases fitting TRBD2. The J call may be faulty, since TRBJ2-7 better matches the DNA end. This CDR3 contains 14 residues. Germline V gene sequence: CDR1 KGHSH, CDR2 LQKENI. The CDR3 spells CASSPTSGISEQYF. The DNA of the CDR3 is TGTGCCAGCTCACCGACTAGCGGGATTTCCGAGCAGTACTTC.